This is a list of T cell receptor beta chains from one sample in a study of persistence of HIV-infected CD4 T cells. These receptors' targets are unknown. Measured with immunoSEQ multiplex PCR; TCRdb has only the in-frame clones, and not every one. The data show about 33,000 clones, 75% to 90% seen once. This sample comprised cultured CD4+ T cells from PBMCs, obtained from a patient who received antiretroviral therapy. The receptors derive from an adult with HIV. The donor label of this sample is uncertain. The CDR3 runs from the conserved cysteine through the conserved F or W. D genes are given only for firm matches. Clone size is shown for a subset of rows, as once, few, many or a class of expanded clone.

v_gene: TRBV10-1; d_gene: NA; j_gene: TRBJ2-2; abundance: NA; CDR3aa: CASSRVNTGELFF; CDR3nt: TGCGCCAGCAGCAGGGTTAACACCGGGGAGCTGTTTTTT
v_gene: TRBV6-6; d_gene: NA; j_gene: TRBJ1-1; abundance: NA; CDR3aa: CASSYKGDRRTEAFF; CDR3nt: TGTGCCAGCAGTTACAAGGGAGACAGGAGGACTGAAGCTTTCTTT
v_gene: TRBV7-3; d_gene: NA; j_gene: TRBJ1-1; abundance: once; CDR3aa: CASSLTTRSEAFF; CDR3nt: TGTGCCAGCAGCTTAACGACTAGGTCTGAAGCTTTCTTT
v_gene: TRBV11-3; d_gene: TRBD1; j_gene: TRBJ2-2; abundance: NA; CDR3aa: CASSSVTGFAGELFF; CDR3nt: TGTGCCAGCAGCTCAGTGACAGGGTTCGCCGGGGAGCTGTTTTTT
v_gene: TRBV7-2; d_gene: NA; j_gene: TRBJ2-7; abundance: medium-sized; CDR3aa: CASSLDPGAATYEQYF; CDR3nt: TGTGCCAGCAGCTTAGATCCCGGGGCGGCTACCTACGAGCAGTACTTC
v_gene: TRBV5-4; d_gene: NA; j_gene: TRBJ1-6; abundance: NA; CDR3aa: CASSQDNYNSPLHF; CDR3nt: TGTGCCAGCAGCCAGGACAACTATAATTCACCCCTCCACTTT
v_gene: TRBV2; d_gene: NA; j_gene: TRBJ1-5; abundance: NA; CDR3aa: CASTRRDQPQHF; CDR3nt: TGTGCCAGCACCCGAAGGGATCAGCCCCAGCATTTT
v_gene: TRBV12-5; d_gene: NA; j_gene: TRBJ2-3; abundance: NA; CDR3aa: CASGSPLVDTQYF; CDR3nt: TGTGCTAGTGGTTCACCCCTTGTTGATACGCAGTATTTT
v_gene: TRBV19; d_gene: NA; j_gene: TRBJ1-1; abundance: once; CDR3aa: CASLGPRTDEAFF; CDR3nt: TGTGCCAGTCTGGGGCCTAGGACAGATGAAGCTTTCTTT
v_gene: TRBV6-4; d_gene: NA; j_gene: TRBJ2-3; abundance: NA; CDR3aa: CASSVRIADTQYF; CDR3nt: TGTGCCAGCAGTGTTCGAATAGCGGATACGCAGTATTTT
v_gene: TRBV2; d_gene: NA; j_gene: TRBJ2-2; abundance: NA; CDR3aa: CASSRVGGLTGELFF; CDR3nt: TGTGCCAGCAGTCGCGTGGGGGGGCTCACCGGGGAGCTGTTTTTT
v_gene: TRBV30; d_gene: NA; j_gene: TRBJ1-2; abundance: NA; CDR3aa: CAWSMRGASGYTF; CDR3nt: TGTGCCTGGAGTATGCGAGGGGCGTCTGGCTACACCTTC
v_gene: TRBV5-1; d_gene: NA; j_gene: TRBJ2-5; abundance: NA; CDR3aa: CASSLAGKETQYF; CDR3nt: TGCGCCAGCAGCTTGGCCGGCAAAGAGACCCAGTACTTC
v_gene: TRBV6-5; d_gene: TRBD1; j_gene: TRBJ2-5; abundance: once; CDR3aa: CASIRIQGIRETQYF; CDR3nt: TGTGCCAGCATCCGGATACAGGGGATTCGAGAGACCCAGTACTTC
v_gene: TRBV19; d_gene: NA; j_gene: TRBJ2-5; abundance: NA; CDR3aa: CASSIVGSETQYF; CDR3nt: TGTGCCAGTAGTATTGTGGGATCGGAGACCCAGTACTTC
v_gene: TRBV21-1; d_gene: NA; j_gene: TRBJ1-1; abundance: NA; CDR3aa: CGCRGNTEAFF; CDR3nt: TGTGGATGCCGGGGGAACACTGAAGCTTTCTTT
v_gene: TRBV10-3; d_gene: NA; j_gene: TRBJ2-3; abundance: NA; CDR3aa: CAISELWGESTDTQYF; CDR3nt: TGTGCCATCAGTGAGTTGTGGGGGGAGAGCACAGATACGCAGTATTTT
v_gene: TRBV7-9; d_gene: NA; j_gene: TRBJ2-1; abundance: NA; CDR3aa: CASSTTSGPQAFF; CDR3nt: TGTGCCAGCAGCACCACCTCGGGACCTCAAGCGTTCTTC
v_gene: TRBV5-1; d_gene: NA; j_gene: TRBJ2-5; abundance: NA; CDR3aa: CASSLVGGRQETQYF; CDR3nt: TGCGCCAGCAGCTTGGTCGGGGGACGCCAAGAGACCCAGTACTTC
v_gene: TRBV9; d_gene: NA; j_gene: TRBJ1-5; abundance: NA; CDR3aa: CASSVGAGPQPQHF; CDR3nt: TGTGCCAGCAGCGTAGGGGCAGGGCCTCAGCCCCAGCATTTT
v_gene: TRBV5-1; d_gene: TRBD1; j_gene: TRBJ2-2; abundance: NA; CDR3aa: CASSHGQEITGELFF; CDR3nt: TGCGCCAGCAGCCATGGACAGGAGATTACCGGGGAGCTGTTTTTT
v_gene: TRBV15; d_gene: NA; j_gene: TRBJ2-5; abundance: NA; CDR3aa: CATSRELGILETQYF; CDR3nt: TGTGCCACCAGCAGAGAGCTTGGTATACTAGAGACCCAGTACTTC
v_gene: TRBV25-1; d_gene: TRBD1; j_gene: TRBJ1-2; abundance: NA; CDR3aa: CASSGTGSFGGYTF; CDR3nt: TGTGCCAGCAGTGGGACAGGATCCTTTGGTGGCTACACCTTC
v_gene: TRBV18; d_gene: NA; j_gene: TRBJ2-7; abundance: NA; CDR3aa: CASSPQAYEQYF; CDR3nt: TGTGCCAGCTCACCACAGGCCTACGAGCAGTACTTC
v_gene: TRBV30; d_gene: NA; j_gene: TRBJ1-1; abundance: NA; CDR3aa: CAWKENTEAFF; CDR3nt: TGTGCCTGGAAGGAGAACACTGAAGCTTTCTTT
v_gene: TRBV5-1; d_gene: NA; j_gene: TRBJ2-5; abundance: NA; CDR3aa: CASSLKSLLQETQYF; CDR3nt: TGCGCCAGCAGCTTGAAATCCCTCCTTCAAGAGACCCAGTACTTC
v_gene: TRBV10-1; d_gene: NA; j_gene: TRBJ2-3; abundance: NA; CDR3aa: CASTAGGRSDTQYF; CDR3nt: TGCGCCAGCACGGCAGGGGGGAGGTCCGATACGCAGTATTTT
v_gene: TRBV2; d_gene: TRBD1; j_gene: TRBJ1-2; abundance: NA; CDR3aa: CASSTDRANYGYTF; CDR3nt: TGTGCCAGCAGTACCGACAGGGCGAACTATGGCTACACCTTC
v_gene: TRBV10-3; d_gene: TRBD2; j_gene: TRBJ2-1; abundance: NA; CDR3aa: CAISSGLAGGHQFF; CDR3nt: TGTGCCATCAGCTCGGGACTAGCGGGGGGGCATCAGTTCTTC
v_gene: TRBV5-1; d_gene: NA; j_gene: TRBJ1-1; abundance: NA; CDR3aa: CASSHDGGTGPKAFF; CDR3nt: TGCGCCAGCAGCCACGATGGGGGTACGGGTCCCAAAGCTTTCTTT
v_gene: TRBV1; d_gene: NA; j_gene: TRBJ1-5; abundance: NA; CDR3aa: CTSGGMGNQPQHF; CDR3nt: TGCACCAGCGGGGGGATGGGCAATCAGCCCCAGCATTTT
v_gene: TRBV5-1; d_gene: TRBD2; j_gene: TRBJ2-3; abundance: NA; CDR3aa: CASSNSGGATDTQYF; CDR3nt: TGCGCCAGCAGCAACAGCGGGGGGGCCACAGATACGCAGTATTTT
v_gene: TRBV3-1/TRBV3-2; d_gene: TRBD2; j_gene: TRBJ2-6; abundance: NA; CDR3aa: CASSLLAGAGANVLTF; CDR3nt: TGTGCCAGCAGCCTCCTAGCGGGGGCAGGGGCCAACGTCCTGACTTTC
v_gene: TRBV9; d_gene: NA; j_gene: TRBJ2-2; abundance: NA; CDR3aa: CASSHTQQVAGELFF; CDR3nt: TGTGCCAGCAGCCACACCCAACAGGTAGCCGGGGAGCTGTTTTTT
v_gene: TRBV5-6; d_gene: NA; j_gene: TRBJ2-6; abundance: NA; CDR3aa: CASRPQGSGANVLTF; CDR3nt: TGTGCCAGCAGACCTCAAGGCTCTGGGGCCAACGTCCTGACTTTC
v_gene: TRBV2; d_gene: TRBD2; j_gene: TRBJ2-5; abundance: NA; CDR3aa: CASSGTSGYQETQYF; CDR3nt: TGTGCCAGCAGCGGGACTAGCGGTTACCAAGAGACCCAGTACTTC
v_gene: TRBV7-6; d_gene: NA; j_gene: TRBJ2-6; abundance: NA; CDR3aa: CASSLVSIGSGANVLTF; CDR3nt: TGTGCCAGCAGCTTAGTTTCGATCGGCTCTGGGGCCAACGTCCTGACTTTC
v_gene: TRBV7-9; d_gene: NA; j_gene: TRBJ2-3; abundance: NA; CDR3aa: CASSFQAPSLRVTDTQYF; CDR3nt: TGTGCCAGCAGCTTCCAGGCGCCCAGCCTCAGGGTCACAGATACGCAGTATTTT
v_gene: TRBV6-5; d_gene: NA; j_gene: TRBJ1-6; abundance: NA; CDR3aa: CASSPRLEAPLHF; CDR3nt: TGTGCCAGCAGCCCCCGCCTCGAAGCACCCCTCCACTTT
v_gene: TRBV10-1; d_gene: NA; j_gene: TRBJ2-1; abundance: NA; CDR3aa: CASSDSRDEQFF; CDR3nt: TGCGCCAGCAGTGATTCCCGAGATGAGCAGTTCTTC
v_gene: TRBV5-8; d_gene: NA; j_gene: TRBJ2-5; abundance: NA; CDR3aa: CASSLGLAEEETQYF; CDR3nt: TGTGCCAGCAGCTTGGGCCTAGCCGAGGAAGAGACCCAGTACTTC
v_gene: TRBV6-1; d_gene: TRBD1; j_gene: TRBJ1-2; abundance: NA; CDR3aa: CASRDRAEGYTF; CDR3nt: TGTGCCAGCCGTGACAGGGCGGAGGGCTACACCTTC
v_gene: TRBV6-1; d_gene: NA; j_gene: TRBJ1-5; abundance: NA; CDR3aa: CASSETWDRNQPQHF; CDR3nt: TGTGCCAGCAGTGAAACCTGGGACCGCAATCAGCCCCAGCATTTT
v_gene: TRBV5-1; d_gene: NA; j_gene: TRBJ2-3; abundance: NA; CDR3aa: CASSLGLGADTQYF; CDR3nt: TGCGCCAGCAGCTTGGGACTAGGGGCAGATACGCAGTATTTT
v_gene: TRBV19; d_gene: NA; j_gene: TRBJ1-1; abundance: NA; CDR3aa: CASSIDYRTNTEAFF; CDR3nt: TGTGCCAGTAGTATAGACTACAGGACAAACACTGAAGCTTTCTTT
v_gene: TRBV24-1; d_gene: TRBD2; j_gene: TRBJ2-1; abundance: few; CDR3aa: CATSDLGLAGGNEQFF; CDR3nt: TGTGCCACCAGTGATTTGGGACTAGCGGGGGGCAATGAGCAGTTCTTC
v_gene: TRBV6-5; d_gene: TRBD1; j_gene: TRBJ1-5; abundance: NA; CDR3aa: CASRSGGRSNQPQHF; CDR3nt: TGTGCCAGCAGATCAGGGGGCCGCAGCAATCAGCCCCAGCATTTT
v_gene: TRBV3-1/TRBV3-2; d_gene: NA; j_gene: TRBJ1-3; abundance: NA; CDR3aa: CASSQAPLTTLSGNTIYF; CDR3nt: TGTGCCAGCAGCCAGGCCCCACTTACGACACTCTCTGGAAACACCATATATTTT
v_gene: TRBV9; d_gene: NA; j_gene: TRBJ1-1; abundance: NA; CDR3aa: CASSVVEVGGEAFF; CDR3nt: TGTGCCAGCAGCGTAGTGGAGGTGGGGGGTGAAGCTTTCTTT
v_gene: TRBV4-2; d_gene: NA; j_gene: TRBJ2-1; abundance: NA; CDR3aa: CASSQRDKSSYNEQFF; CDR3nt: TGTGCCAGCAGCCAGAGGGACAAGAGCTCCTACAATGAGCAGTTCTTC
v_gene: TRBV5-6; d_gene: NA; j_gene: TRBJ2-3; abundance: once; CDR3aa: CASSLGAGNADTQYF; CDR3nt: TGTGCCAGCAGCTTGGGGGCAGGGAACGCAGATACGCAGTATTTT
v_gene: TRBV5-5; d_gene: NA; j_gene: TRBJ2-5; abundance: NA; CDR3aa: CASSLAGETQYF; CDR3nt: TGTGCCAGCAGCTTGGCAGGAGAGACCCAGTACTTC
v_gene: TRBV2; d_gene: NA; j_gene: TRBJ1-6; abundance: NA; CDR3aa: CASSEELGGRNSPLHF; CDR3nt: TGTGCCAGCAGTGAAGAACTAGGGGGTCGGAATTCACCCCTCCACTTT
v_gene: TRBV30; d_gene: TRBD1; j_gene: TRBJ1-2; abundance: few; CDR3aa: CAWSGQLGQANYGYTF; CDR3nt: TGTGCCTGGAGTGGGCAACTTGGACAGGCTAACTATGGCTACACCTTC